These 3 T cell receptor beta chains share one sample of origin, sequenced in a study of human versus mouse CDR3 diversity and MHC coevolution. TCRdb keeps only in-frame clones here, not all; method: immunoSEQ multiplex PCR. The repertoire has 55,000 to 65,000 clones, roughly 93% of them found once; the top ten carry approximately 17%. Material: naive CD4+ T cells from blood. The sample's subset: CD45RO-negative CD62L-positive naive CD4 T cells. Source of these receptors: a person in their sixties or seventies in good health.

The chain employs TRBV30 and TRBJ1-3; D uncertain. The CDR3 has 12 amino acids. With 6 bases removed from V and 5 bases from J, the gap between germline ends came to 11 bases. The germline CDR1 and CDR2 sequences are GTSNPN and SVGIG (reference sequence). Written as DNA, the CDR3 is TGTGCCTGTGAAGTTGAGAGAAACACCATATATTTT. Translation gives CACEVERNTIYF.

This chain connects TRBV5-4 to TRBJ2-4; 8 bases agree with TRBD1. This CDR3 comprises 14 residues. V shed 4 bases, J shed 8 bases, and the junction held 8 bases outside the gene matches. Germline CDR1 and CDR2: SGHNT and YYREEE (reference sequence). CDR3 sequence: CASSPGRGRDIQYF. The CDR3 DNA follows: TGTGCCAGCAGCCCGGGCAGGGGGCGGGACATTCAGTACTTC.

This chain links TRBV19 with TRBJ2-1; 7 bases agree with TRBD1. V lost 4 bases and J lost 5; bases outside the gene matches: 5. This CDR3 has 14 residues. Germline CDR1 reads LNHDA; CDR2 reads SQIVND (reference sequence). The CDR3 DNA reads as TGTGCCAGTAGTAGGGTGGGACAGAACAATGAGCAGTTCTTC. Its translation: CASSRVGQNNEQFF. The full variable domain, with the rest looked up from reference TRBV19 and TRBJ2-1, is DGGITQSPKYLFRKEGQNVTLSCEQNLNHDAMYWYRQDPGQGLRLIYYSQIVNDFQKGDIAEGYSVSREKKESFPLTVTSAQKNPTAFYLCASSRVGQNNEQFFGPGTRLTVL.